This T cell receptor beta chain is from a study of blood T cell repertoires in COVID-19. Study-level information: The United States, Italy and Spain provided the acute and convalescent COVID-19 samples.

The method was immunoSEQ multiplex PCR; TCRdb's version includes in-frame clones alone and lacks a portion of them. Of 180,000 or so clones in the sample, more than 80% were seen once. The V gene lost 4 bases and the J gene lost 0 bases, with 15 bases spanning the gap. This CDR3 comprises 16 residues. Germline CDR1 and CDR2: LNHDA and SQIVND (reference sequence). The genes are TRBV19 and TRBJ1-2; possibly TRBD1 for D (6 bases). This clonotype was sampled from a woman between 55 and 75 years old with acute or convalescent COVID-19. The sequenced material came from peripheral blood. CDR3 residues: CASSTRGGASNYGYTF. The CDR3, as DNA: TGTGCCAGTAGTACCCGGGGGGGGGCCTCTAACTATGGCTACACCTTC.